This TCR beta chain derives from a study of blood T cell repertoires in COVID-19. The CDR3 spans 16 residues. The germline gives CDR1 KGHDR, CDR2 SFDVKD. V dropped 5 bases and J dropped 3 bases, with 19 bases sitting between them. Only in-frame clones appear in the TCRdb table, and some are missing; sequencing was by immunoSEQ multiplex PCR. This sample yields roughly 330,000 clones, of which 86% are seen a single time; around 1.5% belongs to the top ten. The V and J genes are TRBV24-1 and TRBJ2-7, with D perhaps matching TRBD1 (7 bases). This clonotype was sampled from a woman aged 45 to 65 with acute or convalescent COVID-19. Source material: peripheral blood. This chain's CDR3 is CATSASRDSRNYEQYF. In DNA form, the CDR3 reads TGTGCCACCAGTGCCTCGCGGGACAGCCGTAACTACGAGCAGTACTTC.